These 30 T cell receptor beta chains were all obtained from the same sample, sequenced in a study of blood T cell repertoires in COVID-19. Generated by immunoSEQ multiplex PCR, the TCRdb table keeps only in-frame clones and is missing some. The repertoire holds some 280,000 clones, with roughly 90% as singletons. The specimen was peripheral blood. These receptor sequences come from a woman younger than 45 with active or convalescent COVID-19.

CDR3 amino acids: CASSLVGQGVDEQFF. The CDR3 bases are TGCGCCAGCAGCTTGGTGGGACAGGGTGTGGATGAGCAGTTCTTC. The rearrangement joins TRBV5-1 to TRBJ2-1; 9 bases fit TRBD1. CDR1 SGHRS and CDR2 YFSETQ come from the germline V gene. The CDR3 runs 15 residues. The V gene end was trimmed by 0 bases and the J gene end by 8 bases; junction bases not matched to a gene: 6.

This clone was seen just once. CDR3 nucleotide sequence: TGTGCCAGCAGCTTGGGGGGCAGAGGAACCGGGGAGCTGTTTTTT. It translates to CASSLGGRGTGELFF. V and J are TRBV5-6 and TRBJ2-2, with a possible D match to TRBD1 (5 bases). Germline V lookup: CDR1 SGHDT, CDR2 YYEEEE. The CDR3 loop spans 15 amino acids. V lost 0 bases and J 5 bases, leaving 11 bases between the germline ends.

This chain connects TRBV27 to TRBJ1-2, with a possible D match to TRBD1 (5 bases). Trimming took off 11 bases at V and 6 bases at J, with 22 bases between the two ends. The CDR3 has 14 amino acids. Germline CDR1 reads MNHEY; CDR2 reads SMNVEV (reference sequence). CDR3 sequence reads: CAGGANYLSHGYTF. CDR3 DNA sequence: TGTGCCGGAGGGGCCAATTACCTCTCCCATGGCTACACCTTC.

This chain uses TRBV5-1 with TRBJ2-1; 8 positions match TRBD2. Germline CDR1 reads SGHRS; CDR2 reads YFSETQ. The CDR3 spans 15 residues. V shed 7 bases and J 0 bases; nucleotides not matched to a gene: 6. The CDR3: CASRTSGGSYNEQFF. DNA for the CDR3: TGCGCCAGCCGGACGAGCGGGGGCTCCTACAATGAGCAGTTCTTC. Together with reference TRBV5-1 and TRBJ2-1, the CDR3 gives the full variable domain: KAGVTQTPRYLIKTRGQQVTLSCSPISGHRSVSWYQQTPGQGLQFLFEYFSETQRNKGNFPGRFSGRQFSNSRSEMNVSTLELGDSALYLCASRTSGGSYNEQFFGPGTRLTVL.

The chain is built from TRBV7-2 and TRBJ1-2, with 8 bases fitting TRBD1. J lost 4 bases, V lost 5 bases, and 3 bases had no gene match. From germline, CDR1 is SGHTA and CDR2 FQGNSA. The CDR3 length is 13 residues. The CDR3 DNA reads TGTGCCAGCAGCGAAGGACAGGGCTATGGCTACACCTTC. It yields the protein CASSEGQGYGYTF.

The rearrangement joins TRBV5-6 to TRBJ2-7, with D unresolved. The CDR3 length is 14 residues. Germline V gives CDR1 SGHDT, CDR2 YYEEEE. V was cut by 0 bases and J by 1 base, with 8 bases left in between. For the CDR3, the DNA is TGTGCCAGCAGCTTGGACATGCAGTCCTACGAGCAGTACTTC. Translated, it gives CASSLDMQSYEQYF.

A single count supports this clone. The chain employs TRBV27 and TRBJ1-2; D uncertain. The germline gives CDR1 MNHEY, CDR2 SMNVEV (reference sequence). The CDR3 consists of 12 residues. V dropped 6 bases and J dropped 2 bases, with 7 bases sitting between them. The CDR3 DNA reads TGTGCCAGCAGAACCGGGAACTATGGCTACACCTTC. It is translated as CASRTGNYGYTF.

The chain employs TRBV7-2 and TRBJ1-4; D is unresolved. The CDR3 consists of 16 residues. Trimming shortened V by 5 bases and J by 3 bases, and 16 bases separated the two germline ends. Germline V lookup: CDR1 SGHTA, CDR2 FQGNSA. CDR3 sequence: CASSPPRGRANEKLFF. The DNA of the CDR3 is TGTGCCAGCAGCCCCCCCCGGGGTCGGGCTAATGAAAAACTGTTTTTT.

The CDR3 here is CASTPRGRDEQYF. CDR3 nucleotide sequence: TGTGCCAGCACTCCTAGGGGCAGGGACGAGCAGTACTTC. The V call is TRBV7-9, the J call TRBJ2-7; D is perhaps TRBD1 (5 bases). The V gene lost 7 bases and the J gene lost 5 bases, with 15 bases spanning the gap. The CDR3 length is 13 residues. Germline V gives CDR1 SEHNR, CDR2 FQNEAQ (reference sequence).

The chain links TRBV28 to TRBJ1-2; 8 nucleotides line up with TRBD1. Germline V gene sequence: CDR1 MDHEN, CDR2 SYDVKM. The CDR3 consists of 14 residues. The V gene end was trimmed by 4 bases and the J gene end by 6 bases; junction bases not matched to a gene: 7. The CDR3 reads CASSSLQGADGYTF. DNA of the CDR3: TGTGCCAGCAGTTCCCTCCAGGGGGCGGATGGCTACACCTTC.

This clone is a singleton in its sample. V is TRBV7-2 and J is TRBJ2-3, with a possible D match to TRBD1 (5 bases). This CDR3 is built from 11 residues. Between the trimmed V and J ends, which lost 4 bases and 9 bases, there was a span of 8 bases. Germline lookup yields CDR1 SGHTA and CDR2 FQGNSA. Here the CDR3 reads CASSSPGTQYF. In nucleotides, the CDR3 is TGTGCCAGCAGCTCCCCAGGGACGCAGTATTTT.

This chain connects TRBV5-1 to TRBJ2-1; weak D call: TRBD1 (6 bases). Trimming cost V 4 bases and J 0 bases, with 11 bases left between them. This CDR3 has 15 amino acids. Germline assignment: CDR1 SGHRS and CDR2 YFSETQ. CDR3 coding DNA: TGCGCCAGCAGCGCCGGGACAAGCTCCTACAATGAGCAGTTCTTC. Its translation is CASSAGTSSYNEQFF.

This clone occurred once. V gene TRBV5-1 combines with J gene TRBJ2-3, with TRBD1 matching over 7 bases. The V and J ends lost 4 bases and 1 base, in that order; junction bases with no gene match: 6. Germline V gives CDR1 SGHRS, CDR2 YFSETQ. The CDR3 totals 15 residues. Written as DNA, the CDR3 is TGCGCCAGCAGCAACCGGGACAGCCGCACAGATACGCAGTATTTT. Its protein product is CASSNRDSRTDTQYF.

V usage is TRBV6-5 and J usage is TRBJ2-7; 8 bases line up with TRBD2. CDR1 is MNHEY, CDR2 SVGAGI, per germline. V was clipped by 6 bases and J by 0 bases; unmatched bases: 4. This CDR3 is 14 amino acids long. DNA for the CDR3: TGTGCCAGCAGGTCGGGAGGGAGCTCCTACGAGCAGTACTTC. This translates into CASRSGGSSYEQYF.

This clone was seen a handful of times. The chain recombines TRBV6-2 or TRBV6-3 with TRBJ1-5; possibly TRBD1 for D (5 bases). V lost 5 bases, J lost 4 bases, and 15 bases lay in between. CDR3 size: 15 residues. Per the germline V gene, CDR1 is MNHEY and CDR2 is SVGEGT. The CDR3 DNA reads as TGTGCCAGCAGTGACACAGGACGGACAAATCAGCCCCAGCATTTT. Encoded protein: CASSDTGRTNQPQHF.

V usage is TRBV18 and J usage is TRBJ1-4; 9 nucleotides align to TRBD1. The V and J ends lost 6 bases and 5 bases, in that order; junction bases with no gene match: 10. Germline V gene lookup returns CDR1 KGHSH and CDR2 LQKENI. CDR3 length: 16 residues. The CDR3 bases are TGTGCCAGCTCGACCCAATCCGGGACAGGGAATGAAAAACTGTTTTTT. Protein: CASSTQSGTGNEKLFF.

The chain has TRBV15 and TRBJ2-1; maybe TRBD2 (5 bases). The CDR3 sequence is 15 residues long. The germline V and J ends were trimmed by 0 bases and 7 bases, with 13 bases remaining between them. The germline CDR1 and CDR2 sequences are LNHNV and YYDKDF (reference sequence). The CDR3 here is CATSRDPNGVNEQFF. DNA for the CDR3: TGTGCCACCAGCAGAGATCCTAACGGGGTAAATGAGCAGTTCTTC.

The chain is built from TRBV4-1 and TRBJ2-5, with 11 bases lining up with TRBD2. The junction had 2 bases not matched to a gene; V was cut back by 0 bases and J by 5 bases. Germline CDR1 reads MGHRA; CDR2 reads YSYEKL. This CDR3 is 15 amino acids long. CDR3 in amino acids: CASSQDASGGETQYF. The CDR3, as DNA: TGCGCCAGCAGCCAAGACGCTAGCGGGGGGGAGACCCAGTACTTC.

CDR3 amino acids: CASSPRTLLNTEAFF. Written as DNA, the CDR3 is TGTGCCAGCAGCCCTCGGACACTCCTGAACACTGAAGCTTTCTTT. The chain is built from TRBV14 and TRBJ1-1, with a possible D match to TRBD1 (5 bases). V dropped 4 bases and J dropped 0 bases, with 12 bases sitting between them. From germline, CDR1 is SGHDN and CDR2 FVKESK. This CDR3 region has 15 residues.

The chain is built from TRBV27 and TRBJ2-1; 10 bases fit TRBD1. V dropped 5 bases and J dropped 14; count of bases not matched to a gene: 6. The CDR3 length is 12 residues. CDR1 is MNHEY and CDR2 is SMNVEV in the germline V gene (reference sequence). The CDR3 here is CASSLRGQGEFF. For the CDR3, the DNA is TGTGCCAGCAGTCTCCGCGGACAGGGGGAGTTCTTC.

The chain's CDR3 is CASSQDATGVVGTEAFF. CDR3 nucleotides: TGCGCCAGCAGCCAAGATGCCACAGGGGTGGTTGGCACTGAAGCTTTCTTT. The gene calls are TRBV4-3 and TRBJ1-1; 7 bases line up with TRBD1. J was trimmed by 4 bases and V by 0 bases; bases with no gene match: 11. CDR1 is LGHNA and CDR2 is YSLEER in the germline V gene. The CDR3 loop spans 17 amino acids.

V is TRBV4-3 and J is TRBJ2-3, with D tentatively TRBD2 (6 bases). V lost 4 bases, J lost 5 bases, and 19 bases lay in between. The CDR3 is 16 amino acids. Germline CDR1 LGHNA, CDR2 YSLEER. CDR3 nucleotide sequence: TGCGCCAGCAGCCCAGGGAGGAGACTAGAGATAGATACGCAGTATTTT. This translates into CASSPGRRLEIDTQYF.

V gene TRBV4-1 combines with J gene TRBJ2-1, with TRBD2 matching 11 bases. Germline CDR1 MGHRA, CDR2 YSYEKL. This CDR3 contains 20 residues. V shed 5 bases, J shed 0 bases, and the junction held 15 bases outside the gene matches. CDR3 region: CASSSQIPSTSGTSYNEQFF. CDR3 DNA: TGCGCCAGCAGCAGCCAGATCCCCTCGACTAGCGGGACCTCCTACAATGAGCAGTTCTTC.

A few counts support this clone. The gene calls are TRBV7-2 and TRBJ1-6, with a possible D match to TRBD1 (6 bases). V lost 6 bases and J 6 bases, leaving 24 bases between the germline ends. Germline assignment: CDR1 SGHTA and CDR2 FQGNSA. The CDR3 extends over 18 amino acids. The CDR3 DNA reads as TGTGCCAGCAGGCCCCGATCTAGGGGATGGGGGCGTAATTCACCCCTCCACTTT. Protein product: CASRPRSRGWGRNSPLHF.

The chain uses TRBV5-5 and TRBJ1-2; 8 bases line up with TRBD1. The junction had 15 bases not matched to a gene; V was cut back by 6 bases and J by 8 bases. The CDR3 is made up of 15 amino acids. Germline CDR1 reads SGHKS; CDR2 reads YYEKEE (reference sequence). The chain's CDR3 is CASTPFLGQGVGYTF. For the CDR3, the DNA is TGTGCCAGCACTCCCTTTCTAGGACAGGGTGTGGGCTACACCTTC.

As DNA, the CDR3 is TGTGCCAGTAAGTCCCAGCAGGACTATACAGATACGCAGTATTTT. Amino acids: CASKSQQDYTDTQYF. The chain employs TRBV19 and TRBJ2-3, with D possibly being TRBD2 (6 bases). V was shortened by 7 bases and J by 3 bases, with 17 bases between the two germline ends. The CDR3 is made up of 15 amino acids. The V gene's germline CDR1 is LNHDA and CDR2 SQIVND (reference sequence).

The chain carries TRBV5-5 and TRBJ1-5; the D is unclear. The CDR3 runs 14 residues. Germline values: CDR1 SGHKS, CDR2 YYEKEE (reference sequence). Trimming removed 4 bases from V and 3 bases from J, with 11 bases in between. CDR3 nucleotides: TGTGCCAGCAGCAGCGGTGGGGACAATCAGCCCCAGCATTTT. Its protein product is CASSSGGDNQPQHF.

The chain employs TRBV18 and TRBJ2-1, with 8 nucleotides matching TRBD2. V shed 1 base, J shed 4 bases, and the junction held 6 bases outside the gene matches. Per germline, CDR1 KGHSH and CDR2 LQKENI. The CDR3 totals 16 residues. CDR3 region: CASSPHILAEYNEQFF. The CDR3 region has the DNA TGTGCCAGCTCACCACACATACTAGCGGAGTACAATGAGCAGTTCTTC.

This chain joins TRBV11-2 and TRBJ1-5; 10 positions match TRBD1. CDR3 size: 14 residues. Germline V gene lookup returns CDR1 SGHAT and CDR2 FQNNGV. The V segment lost 5 bases and the J segment 6 bases; nucleotides outside the gene matches: 4. The CDR3 region is CASSPRTGGQPQHF. CDR3 nucleotides: TGTGCCAGCAGCCCTCGGACAGGGGGTCAGCCCCAGCATTTT.

V usage is TRBV6-5 and J usage is TRBJ1-5, with a possible D match to TRBD1 (5 bases). The length of the CDR3 is 15 residues. Germline CDR1 reads MNHEY; CDR2 reads SVGAGI. V lost 6 bases to trimming and J lost 3 bases, with 15 bases between them. The CDR3 coding sequence is TGTGCCAGCAGCTCCGGGGGAGGCTCCAATCAGCCCCAGCATTTT. Translation: CASSSGGGSNQPQHF.